These T cell receptor beta chains were read from a single sample in a study of T-cell memory formation after mild COVID-19. TCRdb re-analysed the 5' RACE reads in MiXCR, keeping a single row per CDR3 protein. The sample contains hundreds of thousands of distinct CDR3 sequences, roughly 22% of which appear only once. Sequenced material: PBMCs or a T cell subset sorted from them (not recorded which). Source of these receptors: an adult woman who had mild COVID-19 (a few samples of this study predate the infection). Cell type and time point are not known. The CDR3 runs from the conserved cysteine through the conserved F or W. Each record gives: J gene, V gene, clone size, D gene, CDR3 DNA, CDR3 protein. A D gene is named only where the DNA matches it firmly. Size tells how often a clone was seen (once, few, many) or the class of an expanded clone, and some rows leave it out.

j_gene: TRBJ2-1
v_gene: TRBV6-4
abundance: -
d_gene: -
CDR3nt: TGTGCCAGCAGTCCTACAAACGGGAATGAGCAGTTCTTC
CDR3aa: CASSPTNGNEQFF

j_gene: TRBJ1-6
v_gene: TRBV20-1
abundance: -
d_gene: -
CDR3nt: TGCAGTGCTAGGGCACAGGTTGGCTCCTATAATTCACCCCTCCACTTT
CDR3aa: CSARAQVGSYNSPLHF

j_gene: TRBJ2-2
v_gene: TRBV7-2
abundance: -
d_gene: TRBD2
CDR3nt: TGTGCCAGCAGCTTTGGCGGGGGGAACACCGGGGAGCTGTTTTTT
CDR3aa: CASSFGGGNTGELFF

j_gene: TRBJ2-2
v_gene: TRBV7-2
abundance: few
d_gene: -
CDR3nt: TGTGCCAGCAGCTTAGGGGACACCTTGACCGGGGAGCTGTTTTTT
CDR3aa: CASSLGDTLTGELFF

j_gene: TRBJ1-1
v_gene: TRBV3-1
abundance: few
d_gene: TRBD1
CDR3nt: TGTGCCAGCAGCCGTGGGTCCCCAGGGGGTGGAACTGAAGCTTTCTTT
CDR3aa: CASSRGSPGGGTEAFF

j_gene: TRBJ2-7
v_gene: TRBV29-1
abundance: few
d_gene: -
CDR3nt: TGCAGCGTCGACCGGGACGGGTTCTACGAGCAGTACTTC
CDR3aa: CSVDRDGFYEQYF

j_gene: TRBJ2-3
v_gene: TRBV9
abundance: few
d_gene: TRBD2
CDR3nt: TGTGCCAGCAGCATCGGGACTAGCGGGGGGACAGATACGCAGTATTTT
CDR3aa: CASSIGTSGGTDTQYF

j_gene: TRBJ2-7
v_gene: TRBV4-3
abundance: -
d_gene: -
CDR3nt: TGCGCCAGCAGCCAAGATGCCAGCCACTACGAGCAGTACTTC
CDR3aa: CASSQDASHYEQYF

j_gene: TRBJ1-4
v_gene: TRBV9
abundance: few
d_gene: -
CDR3nt: TGTGCCAGCAGCGTAGCCTGGGGTATGGATGAAAAACTGTTTTTT
CDR3aa: CASSVAWGMDEKLFF

j_gene: TRBJ2-3
v_gene: TRBV2
abundance: few
d_gene: -
CDR3nt: TGTGCCAGCGGTCGCGCAGGGTCCACAGATACGCAGTATTTT
CDR3aa: CASGRAGSTDTQYF

j_gene: TRBJ2-7
v_gene: TRBV4-1
abundance: -
d_gene: -
CDR3nt: TGCGCCAGCAGCCAAGGAGGACCGGGACTGGGGACCTACGAGCAGTACTTC
CDR3aa: CASSQGGPGLGTYEQYF

j_gene: TRBJ1-2
v_gene: TRBV9
abundance: -
d_gene: TRBD1
CDR3nt: TGTGCCAGCAGCGTAGGAGGGACAGGGTCCTATGGCTACACCTTC
CDR3aa: CASSVGGTGSYGYTF

j_gene: TRBJ1-2
v_gene: TRBV5-4
abundance: -
d_gene: -
CDR3nt: TGTGCCAGCAGCTCCAATATACAGGGAAGGGACTATGGCTACACCTTC
CDR3aa: CASSSNIQGRDYGYTF

j_gene: TRBJ1-2
v_gene: TRBV19
abundance: few
d_gene: -
CDR3nt: TGTGCCAGTAAGATTGGACGGAACTATGGCTACACCTTC
CDR3aa: CASKIGRNYGYTF

j_gene: TRBJ2-7
v_gene: TRBV29-1
abundance: -
d_gene: TRBD1
CDR3nt: TGCAGCGCCACCGGGACAGAATCCTACGAGCAGTACTTC
CDR3aa: CSATGTESYEQYF

j_gene: TRBJ2-1
v_gene: TRBV5-1
abundance: -
d_gene: -
CDR3nt: TGCGCCAGCAGCGCGTCCGGGCCCTCCAGAAGCTCCTACAATGAGCAGTTCTTC
CDR3aa: CASSASGPSRSSYNEQFF

j_gene: TRBJ1-5
v_gene: TRBV30
abundance: -
d_gene: -
CDR3nt: TGTGCCTGGAGTTCTGGAGGGGACCAGCCCCAGCATTTT
CDR3aa: CAWSSGGDQPQHF

j_gene: TRBJ1-2
v_gene: TRBV24-1
abundance: -
d_gene: -
CDR3nt: TGTGCCACCAGTGCCAGTCGCGGGCATGGCTACACCTTC
CDR3aa: CATSASRGHGYTF

j_gene: TRBJ1-1
v_gene: TRBV11-2
abundance: few
d_gene: -
CDR3nt: TGTGCCAGCCGATCCGGGACCGGGAGACCCGGGGTGAACACTGAAGCTTTCTTT
CDR3aa: CASRSGTGRPGVNTEAFF

j_gene: TRBJ2-1
v_gene: TRBV12-3/TRBV12-4
abundance: -
d_gene: -
CDR3nt: TGTGCCAGCACTCCAAACCCATCGGCCTACCACAATGAGCAGTTCTTC
CDR3aa: CASTPNPSAYHNEQFF

j_gene: TRBJ2-3
v_gene: TRBV7-3
abundance: once
d_gene: TRBD2
CDR3nt: TGTGCCAGCAGTCCTAGCGGGGGAACCCTAGATACGCAGTATTTT
CDR3aa: CASSPSGGTLDTQYF

j_gene: TRBJ2-4
v_gene: TRBV27
abundance: many
d_gene: -
CDR3nt: TGTGCCAGCAGAGCAGGGGCGAAAAACATTCAGTACTTC
CDR3aa: CASRAGAKNIQYF

j_gene: TRBJ2-3
v_gene: TRBV5-4
abundance: few
d_gene: TRBD1
CDR3nt: TGTGCCAGCAGCTCCTCTTTGACAGGGGGATTTGCAGATACGCAGTATTTT
CDR3aa: CASSSSLTGGFADTQYF

j_gene: TRBJ2-3
v_gene: TRBV9
abundance: -
d_gene: -
CDR3nt: TGTGCCAGCAGCCCCCGGGCAGACACAGATACGCAGTATTTT
CDR3aa: CASSPRADTDTQYF

j_gene: TRBJ1-2
v_gene: TRBV3-1
abundance: few
d_gene: TRBD1
CDR3nt: TGTGCCAGCAGCCAAGCCGAGGGGGCGGCCGGCTACACCTTC
CDR3aa: CASSQAEGAAGYTF

j_gene: TRBJ2-1
v_gene: TRBV6-2/TRBV6-3
abundance: few
d_gene: TRBD1
CDR3nt: TGTGCCAGCAGCGTCGTGGACAGGGGATTGAGTGAGCAGTTCTTC
CDR3aa: CASSVVDRGLSEQFF

j_gene: TRBJ2-1
v_gene: TRBV2
abundance: -
d_gene: -
CDR3nt: TGTGCCAGCAGTTTCCCAGGACAAACTGTGGATGAGCAGTTCTTC
CDR3aa: CASSFPGQTVDEQFF

j_gene: TRBJ2-5
v_gene: TRBV14
abundance: -
d_gene: -
CDR3nt: TGTGCCAGCAGCCCCCTCCCGACAGGACTGATACAAGAGACCCAGTACTTC
CDR3aa: CASSPLPTGLIQETQYF

j_gene: TRBJ2-1
v_gene: TRBV6-2/TRBV6-3
abundance: -
d_gene: -
CDR3nt: TGTGCCAGCAGTTATTTCCGAAGGGATGAGCAGTTCTTC
CDR3aa: CASSYFRRDEQFF

j_gene: TRBJ2-2
v_gene: TRBV10-3
abundance: -
d_gene: -
CDR3nt: TGTGCCATCAGTGATTCAGGAGAGAACACCGGGGAGCTGTTTTTT
CDR3aa: CAISDSGENTGELFF

j_gene: TRBJ1-1
v_gene: TRBV19
abundance: -
d_gene: TRBD1
CDR3nt: TGTGCCAGTAGTAATTCAGGGGGTCTCACTGAAGCTTTCTTT
CDR3aa: CASSNSGGLTEAFF

j_gene: TRBJ1-4
v_gene: TRBV20-1
abundance: few
d_gene: -
CDR3nt: TGCAGTGCTAGAGGGGTGGCAGGGGACACCGCAAAACTGTTTTTT
CDR3aa: CSARGVAGDTAKLFF

j_gene: TRBJ1-5
v_gene: TRBV2
abundance: medium-sized
d_gene: -
CDR3nt: TGTGCCAGCACTAGAGGACAGAATAGCAATCAGCCCCAGCATTTT
CDR3aa: CASTRGQNSNQPQHF

j_gene: TRBJ2-7
v_gene: TRBV6-9
abundance: few
d_gene: -
CDR3nt: TGTGCCAGCGCCGGGTTGCACGAGCAGTACTTC
CDR3aa: CASAGLHEQYF

j_gene: TRBJ1-6
v_gene: TRBV6-5
abundance: -
d_gene: -
CDR3nt: TGTGCCAGCAGTTACTCCGGTGGGTCCGTAACTTCACCCCTCCACTTT
CDR3aa: CASSYSGGSVTSPLHF

j_gene: TRBJ1-6
v_gene: TRBV12-3/TRBV12-4
abundance: -
d_gene: -
CDR3nt: TGTGCCAGCAGTTACAGGTCCCGCTATAAGTCACCCCTCCACTTT
CDR3aa: CASSYRSRYKSPLHF

j_gene: TRBJ1-1
v_gene: TRBV29-1
abundance: -
d_gene: TRBD1
CDR3nt: TGCAGCGTTGAGGGGACAGGGCACACTGAAGCTTTCTTT
CDR3aa: CSVEGTGHTEAFF

j_gene: TRBJ2-2
v_gene: TRBV7-8
abundance: many
d_gene: TRBD1
CDR3nt: TGTGCCAGCAGATCTAGGGGGTCGGGGACAGGGAACACCGGGGAGCTGTTTTTT
CDR3aa: CASRSRGSGTGNTGELFF

j_gene: TRBJ2-3
v_gene: TRBV6-2/TRBV6-3
abundance: -
d_gene: -
CDR3nt: TGTGCCAGCAGTTACTCGAGAAGCGGAGCTAGCACAGATACGCAGTATTTT
CDR3aa: CASSYSRSGASTDTQYF

j_gene: TRBJ1-3
v_gene: TRBV7-9
abundance: -
d_gene: -
CDR3nt: TGTGCCAGCAGCTTAACGGGGTCCGGCATTTTT
CDR3aa: CASSLTGSGIF

j_gene: TRBJ2-7
v_gene: TRBV7-6
abundance: -
d_gene: -
CDR3nt: TGTGCCAGCAGCGAGAAACAGAGCTCCTACGAGCAGTACTTC
CDR3aa: CASSEKQSSYEQYF

j_gene: TRBJ2-3
v_gene: TRBV6-1
abundance: -
d_gene: TRBD2
CDR3nt: TGTGCCAGCAGTGAGACTAGCCTAGATACGCAGTATTTT
CDR3aa: CASSETSLDTQYF